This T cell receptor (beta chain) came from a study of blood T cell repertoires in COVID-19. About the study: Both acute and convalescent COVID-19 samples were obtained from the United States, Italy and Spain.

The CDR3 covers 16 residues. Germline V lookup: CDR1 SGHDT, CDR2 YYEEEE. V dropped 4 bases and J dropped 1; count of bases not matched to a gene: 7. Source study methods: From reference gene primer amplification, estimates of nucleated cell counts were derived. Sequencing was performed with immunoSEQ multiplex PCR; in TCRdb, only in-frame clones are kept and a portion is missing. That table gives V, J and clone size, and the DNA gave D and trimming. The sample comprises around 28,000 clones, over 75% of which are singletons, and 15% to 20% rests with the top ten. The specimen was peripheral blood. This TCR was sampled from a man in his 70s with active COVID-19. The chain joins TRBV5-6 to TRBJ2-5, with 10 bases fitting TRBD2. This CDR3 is CASSPASGGSQETQYF. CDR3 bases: TGTGCCAGCAGCCCGGCTAGCGGGGGAAGCCAAGAGACCCAGTACTTC.